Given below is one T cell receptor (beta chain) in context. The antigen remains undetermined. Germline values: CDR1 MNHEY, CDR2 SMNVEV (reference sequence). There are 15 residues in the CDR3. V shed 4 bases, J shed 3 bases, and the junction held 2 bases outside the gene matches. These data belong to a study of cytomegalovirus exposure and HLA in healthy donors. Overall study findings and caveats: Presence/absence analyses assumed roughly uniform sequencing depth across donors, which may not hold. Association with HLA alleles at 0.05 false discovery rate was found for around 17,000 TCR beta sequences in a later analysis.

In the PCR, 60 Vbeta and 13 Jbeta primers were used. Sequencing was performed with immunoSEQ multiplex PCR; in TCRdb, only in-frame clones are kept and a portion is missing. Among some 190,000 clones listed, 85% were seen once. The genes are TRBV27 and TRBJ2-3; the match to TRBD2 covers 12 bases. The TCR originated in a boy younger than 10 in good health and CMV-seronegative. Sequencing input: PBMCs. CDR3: CASSSSGGGTDTQYF. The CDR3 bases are TGTGCCAGCAGTTCTAGCGGGGGGGGGACAGATACGCAGTATTTT.